The sequence of this TCR beta chain was determined in a study of CD8+ T cells in alopecia areata. Sequencing templates came from extracted RNA that was reverse transcribed into cDNA. Only in-frame clones appear in the TCRdb table, and some are missing; sequencing was by immunoSEQ multiplex PCR. This repertoire shows 80,000 to 100,000 clones, roughly 40% found once; its top ten account for 18%. Treatment meaning: oral pan-JAK inhibitor, 5-10 mg twice daily. Sorting of PBMCs yielded the CD4+ and CD8+ T cells. Germline V lookup: CDR1 SGHRS, CDR2 YFSETQ. This CDR3 contains 15 residues. Trimming cost V 4 bases and J 3 bases, with 17 bases left between them.

The J gene is TRBJ2-7, the V gene TRBV5-1; tentative D call: TRBD1 (5 bases). The receptor comes from a human donor with alopecia areata. Sequenced material: CD8+ T cells sorted from blood, taken at week 24, from a patient treated with tofacitinib. CDR3 region: CASSIQQGSFYEQYF. CDR3 bases: TGCGCCAGCAGCATCCAGCAGGGTTCGTTCTACGAGCAGTACTTC.